Listed here are 17 T cell receptor beta chains from one sample, sequenced in a study of T cell repertoires in cytomegalovirus infection. TCRdb reanalysed the reads using MiXCR and keeps one entry per CDR3 protein. The sample lists approximately 71,000 distinct CDR3 sequences, 20% to 25% occurring once. Their antigen targets remain unknown. The sample was CD8+ T cells from cultured PBMCs, taken from culture after CMV antigen stimulation. The receptors stem from a human donor in good health (CMV status not recorded). Some clones in this sample may be carry-over from other donors' samples.

The rearrangement joins TRBV27 to TRBJ1-1; weak D call: TRBD1 (6 bases). Deletions cut 4 bases from V and 12 bases from J, with 18 bases between. Germline assignment: CDR1 MNHEY and CDR2 SMNVEV (reference sequence). The CDR3 length is 13 residues. DNA for the CDR3: TGTGCCAGCAGTTCCCCCGGGGGGGGCGCGACTTTCTTT. Its protein is CASSSPGGGATFF.

This clonotype turned up a few times. The chain uses TRBV7-2 and TRBJ1-2; weak D call: TRBD1 (6 bases). Germline V gene lookup returns CDR1 SGHTA and CDR2 FQGNSA. This CDR3 region has 14 residues. V shed 7 bases and J shed 5 bases, with 17 bases lying between them. The CDR3 region has the DNA TGTGCCAGCACGGGGGGCGGCGAATTGTATGGCTACACCTTC. Its protein product is CASTGGGELYGYTF. Variable domain in full (rest from reference TRBV7-2 and TRBJ1-2): GAGVSQSPSNKVTEKGKDVELRCDPISGHTALYWYRQSLGQGLEFLIYFQGNSAPDKSGLPSDRFSAERTGGSVSTLTIQRTQQEDSAVYLCASTGGGELYGYTFGSGTRLTVV.

The gene calls are TRBV27 and TRBJ1-5; 7 bases agree with TRBD1. After removal of 6 bases from V and 7 bases from J, the junction contained 12 bases not matched to a gene. In germline, CDR1 is MNHEY, CDR2 SMNVEV (reference sequence). CDR3 length equals 15 residues. The CDR3: CASRALLGGGQPQHF. The CDR3, as DNA: TGTGCCAGCAGGGCGCTTTTAGGGGGCGGGCAGCCCCAGCATTTT.

This chain uses TRBV6-6 with TRBJ1-1, with D unresolved. The germline gives CDR1 MNHNY, CDR2 SVGAGI (reference sequence). This CDR3 has 14 residues. V lost 5 bases, J lost 1 base, and 11 bases lay in between. CDR3 DNA sequence: TGTGCCAGCAGTGCGGGGATCTGGAACACTGAAGCTTTCTTT. It translates to CASSAGIWNTEAFF.

The rearrangement uses TRBV7-2 and TRBJ1-2; D call uncertain. Germline loops: CDR1 SGHTA, CDR2 FQGNSA. V was trimmed by 4 bases and J by 2 bases, leaving 8 bases between them. The CDR3 length is 13 residues. CDR3 nucleotide sequence: TGTGCCAGCAGCTCCAGTACAAACTATGGCTACACCTTC. It encodes CASSSSTNYGYTF.

This clonotype was found a few times. The chain uses TRBV4-1 and TRBJ1-5; D is perhaps TRBD1 (6 bases). CDR3 length equals 15 residues. Trimming took off 4 bases at V and 3 bases at J, with 13 bases between the two ends. CDR1 is MGHRA, CDR2 YSYEKL, per germline. In DNA form, the CDR3 reads TGCGCCAGCAGCCGCCAACAGGGAGACAATCAGCCCCAGCATTTT. It specifies CASSRQQGDNQPQHF.

At least ten counts were recorded for this clonotype. The rearrangement uses TRBV11-2 and TRBJ1-5, with 8 bases lining up with TRBD1. The germline V gene encodes CDR1 SGHAT and CDR2 FQNNGV. This CDR3 is built from 14 residues. V gave up 8 bases and J gave up 2 bases; unmatched junction bases: 5. CDR3 amino acids: CASSRGQGNQPQHF. As DNA, the CDR3 is TGTGCCAGCTCCAGGGGACAGGGCAATCAGCCCCAGCATTTT. Together with reference TRBV11-2 and TRBJ1-5, the CDR3 gives the full variable domain: EAGVAQSPRYKIIEKRQSVAFWCNPISGHATLYWYQQILGQGPKLLIQFQNNGVVDDSQLPKDRFSAERLKGVDSTLKIQPAKLEDSAVYLCASSRGQGNQPQHFGDGTRLSIL.

This clonotype was seen only a few times. This sequence joins TRBV7-2 and TRBJ1-1, with D uncertain. The CDR3 is 19 amino acids. Deletions cut 0 bases from V and 0 bases from J, with 20 bases between. Germline lookup yields CDR1 SGHTA and CDR2 FQGNSA. The CDR3 DNA reads TGTGCCAGCAGCTTAGCTGGTGGGATCTGGCGGGCTATGAACACTGAAGCTTTCTTT. It codes for CASSLAGGIWRAMNTEAFF.

The V gene is TRBV7-9, the J gene TRBJ1-2; D not resolved. V lost 1 base to trimming and J lost 2 bases, with 8 bases between them. The germline gives CDR1 SEHNR, CDR2 FQNEAQ (reference sequence). CDR3 length: 14 residues. CDR3 in amino acids: CASSLEAVNYGYTF. CDR3 DNA sequence: TGTGCCAGCAGCTTAGAGGCCGTAAACTATGGCTACACCTTC.

The chain uses TRBV6-2 or TRBV6-3 and TRBJ1-1, with a possible D match to TRBD1 (5 bases). Trimming took off 7 bases at V and 0 bases at J, with 15 bases between the two ends. CDR1 is MNHEY and CDR2 is SVGEGT in the germline V gene. This CDR3 contains 15 residues. CDR3 amino acids: CASMELWGLNTEAFF. The CDR3 DNA follows: TGTGCCAGCATGGAGTTATGGGGGTTGAACACTGAAGCTTTCTTT.

V is TRBV11-2 and J is TRBJ2-2, with a possible D match to TRBD1 (6 bases). The CDR3 contains 17 residues. Trimming shortened V by 0 bases and J by 3 bases, and 14 bases separated the two germline ends. Germline CDR1 SGHAT, CDR2 FQNNGV. The CDR3 nucleotides read TGTGCCAGCAGCTTAGAACTGCAGGGGTCGGACACCGGGGAGCTGTTTTTT. Residues: CASSLELQGSDTGELFF.

J is TRBJ2-1 and V is TRBV6-5; either TRBD1 or TRBD2 may supply D (6 bases each). The germline CDR1 and CDR2 sequences are MNHEY and SVGAGI. V lost 6 bases and J 8 bases, leaving 17 bases between the germline ends. The CDR3 length is 14 residues. The CDR3 DNA reads TGTGCCAGCAGGTTTTCTTGGGGGGCCCATGAGCAGTTCTTC. Its protein product is CASRFSWGAHEQFF.

V gene TRBV7-6 combines with J gene TRBJ2-3; D might be TRBD2 (5 bases). CDR1 and CDR2 from the germline V gene are SGHVS and FNYEAQ. The CDR3 consists of 17 residues. V was cut by 3 bases and J by 2 bases, with 18 bases left in between. Here the CDR3 reads CASSLAPGSEFTDTQYF. CDR3 bases: TGTGCCAGCAGCTTGGCACCGGGATCCGAATTCACAGATACGCAGTATTTT.

This clonotype was observed a handful of times. DNA for the CDR3: TGTGCCAGCAGTTCCGACAGGACCAATCAGCCCCAGCATTTT. Translation gives CASSSDRTNQPQHF. The chain links TRBV27 to TRBJ1-5, with D possibly TRBD1 on 6 matching bases. Trimming pared 4 bases from V and 3 bases from J, leaving 10 bases between. CDR3 size: 14 residues. Germline lookup yields CDR1 MNHEY and CDR2 SMNVEV (reference sequence).

The chain employs TRBV7-4 and TRBJ2-1; D unresolved. Trimming took off 5 bases at V and 5 bases at J, with 7 bases between the two ends. From germline, CDR1 is SGHVT and CDR2 SQSDAQ. There are 12 residues in the CDR3. DNA for the CDR3: TGTGCCAGCAGCCTTCTCCACAATGAGCAGTTCTTC. Protein sequence: CASSLLHNEQFF. The entire variable domain, with the rest obtained from reference TRBV7-4 and TRBJ2-1, is as follows: GAGVSQSPRYKVAKRGRDVALRCDSISGHVTLYWYRQTLGQGSEVLTYSQSDAQRDKSGRPSGRFSAERPERSVSTLKIQRTEQGDSAVYLCASSLLHNEQFFGPGTRLTVL.

This chain joins TRBV12-3 or TRBV12-4 and TRBJ2-5, with a tentative D call TRBD2 (5 bases). The CDR3 is 14 amino acids. V gave up 3 bases and J gave up 5 bases, with 13 bases separating them. CDR3 coding DNA: TGTGCCAGCAGTTTTCCTGGAGGATCGGAGACCCAGTACTTC. It encodes CASSFPGGSETQYF.

In this sample, this clonotype turned up a few times. This chain links TRBV2 with TRBJ2-1; 11 positions agree with TRBD2. V shed 8 bases, J shed 2 bases, and the junction held 11 bases outside the gene matches. CDR3 length: 17 amino acids. Germline V CDR1 and CDR2: SNHLY, FYNNEI. The chain's CDR3 is CASERGSGGGTYNEQFF. The CDR3 DNA is TGTGCCAGCGAAAGAGGTAGCGGGGGGGGCACCTACAATGAGCAGTTCTTC. Together with reference TRBV2 and TRBJ2-1, the CDR3 gives the full variable domain: EPEVTQTPSHQVTQMGQEVILRCVPISNHLYFYWYRQILGQKVEFLVSFYNNEISEKSEIFDDQFSVERPDGSNFTLKIRSTKLEDSAMYFCASERGSGGGTYNEQFFGPGTRLTVL.